These T cell receptor beta chains were read from a single sample in a study of blood T cell repertoires in COVID-19. TCRdb keeps only in-frame clones here, not all; method: immunoSEQ multiplex PCR. The table records around 170,000 clones, about 87% of them present only once. The sample taken for sequencing was peripheral blood. These receptors were obtained from a man aged 60 to 75 with acute or convalescent COVID-19. Each CDR3 is given with its conserved first and last residue. D genes are given only for firm matches. Size is stated for part of the rows, as once, few or many counts, or as a class when the clone is expanded.

>once|TRBV7-9|TRBJ1-2|TRBD1
CASSFPGRTGSDYGYTF
TGTGCCAGCAGCTTTCCCGGCCGGACAGGGAGTGACTATGGCTACACCTTC
>-|TRBV29-1|TRBJ1-2|TRBD1
CSGGGLNYGYTF
TGCAGCGGAGGGGGCTTGAACTATGGCTACACCTTC
>-|TRBV10-3|TRBJ2-1|TRBD2
CAISDSAGSSNEQFF
TGTGCCATCAGTGACTCAGCGGGAAGCTCCAATGAGCAGTTCTTC
>-|TRBV15|TRBJ1-2|-
CATSRDSRGSNGYTF
TGTGCCACCAGCAGAGATTCAAGGGGGTCTAATGGCTACACCTTC
>-|TRBV3-1/TRBV3-2|TRBJ1-5|-
CASSDGRGGQPQHF
TGTGCCAGCAGCGATGGCCGGGGGGGTCAGCCCCAGCATTTT
>few|TRBV19|TRBJ1-2|-
CASSKNRDRYNYGYTF
TGTGCCAGTAGTAAAAACAGGGACCGCTATAACTATGGCTACACCTTC
>-|TRBV5-1|TRBJ2-5|-
CASSLVGGETQYF
TGCGCCAGCAGCTTGGTCGGGGGAGAGACCCAGTACTTC
>-|TRBV24-1|TRBJ1-2|TRBD1
CATSDPRRGQGYGYTF
TGTGCCACCAGTGATCCTCGCAGGGGGCAAGGCTATGGCTACACCTTC
>-|TRBV29-1|TRBJ2-1|TRBD2
CSVDSGRAVSYNEQFF
TGCAGCGTTGACAGCGGGAGGGCCGTTTCCTACAATGAGCAGTTCTTC
>-|TRBV19|TRBJ1-2|-
CASTEGFGYTF
TGTGCCAGTACCGAGGGATTCGGCTACACCTTC
>-|TRBV12-5|TRBJ1-4|TRBD1
CASGKGQGATNEKLFF
TGTGCTAGTGGTAAGGGACAGGGGGCAACTAATGAAAAACTGTTTTTT
>-|TRBV11-2|TRBJ1-2|-
CASSLRGSVEDYGYTF
TGTGCCAGCAGCTTAAGAGGGTCGGTGGAAGACTATGGCTACACCTTC
>-|TRBV6-5|TRBJ2-2|-
CASTIGGVGTGELFF
TGTGCCAGCACCATCGGAGGGGTCGGCACCGGGGAGCTGTTTTTT
>-|TRBV5-1|TRBJ1-6|TRBD1
CASSADRESGSPLHF
TGCGCCAGCAGCGCGGACAGGGAGAGCGGTTCACCCCTCCACTTT
>-|TRBV5-4|TRBJ2-3|TRBD2
CASSLSSGAEDTQYF
TGTGCCAGCAGCTTGTCTAGCGGAGCGGAAGATACGCAGTATTTT
>-|TRBV6-5|TRBJ1-1|-
CASLPGKAGNTEAFF
TGTGCCAGCCTACCGGGGAAGGCAGGGAACACTGAAGCTTTCTTT
>-|TRBV11-2|TRBJ1-2|-
CASKLTGANYGYTF
TGTGCCAGCAAACTGACGGGAGCTAACTATGGCTACACCTTC
>-|TRBV25-1|TRBJ1-1|-
CASSGVGAFEAFF
TGTGCCAGCAGTGGGGTAGGGGCGTTTGAAGCTTTCTTT
>-|TRBV24-1|TRBJ2-1|TRBD2
CATSDSSGSSYNEQFF
TGTGCCACCAGTGATTCGAGCGGGAGCTCCTACAATGAGCAGTTCTTC
>-|TRBV5-4|TRBJ2-1|TRBD2
CASSASGAYNEQFF
TGTGCCAGCAGCGCTAGCGGGGCCTACAATGAGCAGTTCTTC
>-|TRBV6-2/TRBV6-3|TRBJ2-3|TRBD2
CASSSTSGDSTDTQYF
TGTGCCAGCAGTTCGACTAGCGGGGATAGCACAGATACGCAGTATTTT
>-|TRBV7-2|TRBJ1-2|-
CASSPPGVRGYTF
TGTGCCAGCAGTCCGCCAGGGGTTAGGGGCTACACCTTC
>-|TRBV19|TRBJ1-1|-
CASSIGQVGTEAFF
TGTGCCAGTAGTATAGGCCAGGTGGGCACTGAAGCTTTCTTT
>-|TRBV7-9|TRBJ1-4|TRBD1
CASSSDRLYEKLFF
TGTGCCAGCAGCTCGGACAGGTTGTATGAAAAACTGTTTTTT
>-|TRBV24-1|TRBJ1-5|-
CATSERDSYSNQPQHF
TGTGCCACCAGTGAACGCGACAGCTATAGCAATCAGCCCCAGCATTTT
>once|TRBV18|TRBJ2-3|-
CASSPNEGSSADTQYF
TGTGCCAGCTCACCCAACGAAGGCAGTAGCGCAGATACGCAGTATTTT
>few|TRBV14|TRBJ1-1|-
CASSREIGGVVTEAFF
TGTGCCAGCAGCCGAGAGATCGGGGGGGTTGTCACTGAAGCTTTCTTT
>-|TRBV6-6|TRBJ1-4|-
CASSFAQYNEKLFF
TGTGCCAGCAGTTTCGCACAGTATAATGAAAAACTGTTTTTT
>-|TRBV27|TRBJ1-1|-
CASSSGWANTEAFF
TGTGCCAGCAGTTCCGGTTGGGCCAACACTGAAGCTTTCTTT
>once|TRBV18|TRBJ1-1|TRBD1
CASSPPSRGLGDTEAFF
TGTGCCAGCTCACCACCGTCCAGGGGGCTGGGGGACACTGAAGCTTTCTTT
>few|TRBV5-1|TRBJ2-7|-
CASSPLRQVLDTYEQYF
TGCGCCAGCAGCCCACTCCGACAGGTTCTCGATACCTACGAGCAGTACTTC
>-|TRBV5-5|TRBJ1-1|TRBD1
CASSGQGTDTEAFF
TGTGCCAGCAGCGGACAGGGAACGGACACTGAAGCTTTCTTT
>-|TRBV7-6|TRBJ1-1|-
CASSLPQGRLRTEAFF
TGTGCCAGCAGCCTACCACAGGGTCGACTCCGGACTGAAGCTTTCTTT
>-|TRBV6-5|TRBJ1-6|-
CASSTQSNSPLHF
TGTGCCAGCAGTACCCAGTCTAATTCACCCCTCCACTTT
>-|TRBV7-9|TRBJ1-5|-
CASSRDGGGRQPQHF
TGTGCCAGCAGCCGAGACGGGGGCGGGAGACAGCCCCAGCATTTT
>-|TRBV24-1|TRBJ1-5|TRBD1
CATSDPRTGNQPQHF
TGTGCCACCAGTGACCCCAGGACAGGTAATCAGCCCCAGCATTTT
>-|TRBV6-6|TRBJ1-1|-
CASSYDKANTEAFF
TGTGCCAGCAGTTACGACAAGGCCAACACTGAAGCTTTCTTT
>many|TRBV29-1|TRBJ2-7|TRBD1
CSVLRTGSYYEQYF
TGCAGCGTTTTACGGACAGGGTCATACTACGAGCAGTACTTC
>-|TRBV21-1|TRBJ1-1|-
CASSKAGQQPMNTEAFF
TGTGCCAGCAGCAAAGCGGGGCAGCAACCTATGAACACTGAAGCTTTCTTT
>-|TRBV9|TRBJ2-1|TRBD2
CASSVETSGSNEQFF
TGTGCCAGCAGCGTAGAGACTAGCGGGAGCAATGAGCAGTTCTTC
>-|TRBV27|TRBJ2-7|TRBD1
CASSLSRGTVRYEQYF
TGTGCCAGCAGTTTATCGCGAGGGACAGTGCGCTACGAGCAGTACTTC
>few|TRBV19|TRBJ1-2|-
CASSIDTGGGYTF
TGTGCCAGTAGTATAGATACAGGAGGGGGCTACACCTTC
>once|TRBV11-2|TRBJ1-1|-
CASSLNRVLSEAFF
TGTGCCAGCAGCCTCAACAGGGTGTTATCTGAAGCTTTCTTT
>-|TRBV30|TRBJ2-2|TRBD1
CAWSRLTGTGSTGELFF
TGTGCCTGGAGTCGGCTAACCGGGACAGGGAGCACCGGGGAGCTGTTTTTT
>-|TRBV9|TRBJ1-1|-
CASSPYGTGGTEAFF
TGTGCCAGCAGCCCTTACGGCACGGGTGGCACTGAAGCTTTCTTT
>-|TRBV30|TRBJ1-2|-
CAWSGDSFYGYTF
TGTGCCTGGAGTGGGGACTCTTTCTATGGCTACACCTTC
>-|TRBV18|TRBJ1-1|TRBD1
CASSPQGQSLSGNEAFF
TGTGCCAGCTCACCCCAGGGACAGAGCCTTTCGGGTAATGAAGCTTTCTTT
>-|TRBV4-3|TRBJ2-1|TRBD2
CASSRFAPGLAFISEQFF
TGCGCCAGCAGCCGATTCGCCCCGGGACTAGCTTTTATCAGTGAGCAGTTCTTC
>-|TRBV6-1|TRBJ2-3|-
CASSEPGSSTDTQYF
TGTGCCAGCAGTGAACCAGGATCTAGCACAGATACGCAGTATTTT
>-|TRBV18|TRBJ1-4|TRBD1
CASSPPGQTNEKLFF
TGTGCCAGCTCACCCCCGGGACAGACTAATGAAAAACTGTTTTTT
>-|TRBV4-1|TRBJ1-5|-
CASSQGGVSEPQHF
TGCGCCAGCAGCCAAGGAGGTGTGTCCGAGCCCCAGCATTTT
>-|TRBV11-2|TRBJ1-1|-
CASSLALPSGNTEAFF
TGTGCCAGCAGCTTAGCTTTGCCATCGGGAAACACTGAAGCTTTCTTT
>-|TRBV7-2|TRBJ2-7|TRBD2
CASSLELAGSYEQYF
TGTGCCAGCAGCTTAGAACTAGCGGGGTCCTACGAGCAGTACTTC
>-|TRBV19|TRBJ1-3|-
CASSIPGSSGNTIYF
TGTGCCAGTAGTATCCCCGGGTCTTCTGGAAACACCATATATTTT
>-|TRBV7-6|TRBJ1-2|-
CASSPLGRGTNYGYTF
TGTGCCAGCAGCCCCCTGGGCAGGGGAACTAACTATGGCTACACCTTC
>-|TRBV6-6|TRBJ2-7|TRBD2
CASSLAGGPYEQYF
TGTGCCAGCAGTTTAGCGGGAGGGCCCTACGAGCAGTACTTC